Listed here are 9 T cell receptor beta chains from one sample, sequenced in a study of blood T cell repertoires in COVID-19. Assay: immunoSEQ multiplex PCR; the TCRdb copy retains only in-frame clones and omits some. The sample has 300,000 to 450,000 clones; around 84% are singletons. Sequencing was done on a sample of peripheral blood. Receptors were obtained from a human donor in a cohort sampled during active COVID-19.

This chain links TRBV2 with TRBJ1-2; 12 bases are a match to TRBD1. This CDR3 spans 17 amino acids. Germline V lookup: CDR1 SNHLY, CDR2 FYNNEI. V trimming: 5 bases; J trimming: 4 bases; junction bases outside the gene matches: 11. CDR3 sequence reads: CASSKDRDRGRAYGYTF. As DNA, the CDR3 is TGTGCCAGCAGTAAGGACCGGGACAGGGGGCGAGCCTATGGCTACACCTTC.

The chain links TRBV5-5 to TRBJ2-1; 10 bases fit TRBD1. The CDR3 has 14 amino acids. With 3 bases clipped from V and 8 bases from J, the junction kept 5 bases outside the gene matches. Per germline, CDR1 SGHKS and CDR2 YYEKEE (reference sequence). CDR3 residues: CASSWGTGEYEQFF. The CDR3 DNA is TGTGCCAGCAGCTGGGGGACAGGGGAGTATGAGCAGTTCTTC.

The rearrangement uses TRBV29-1 and TRBJ1-1; D is perhaps TRBD1 (5 bases). The CDR3 has 12 amino acids. V lost 0 bases, J lost 4 bases, and 6 bases lay in between. Germline V CDR1 and CDR2: SQVTM, ANQGSEA. The DNA for the CDR3 is TGCAGCGTTGAAGAGGGGGGCACTGAAGCTTTCTTT. The encoded protein is CSVEEGGTEAFF.

CDR3 protein: CASSLKATGFNTEAFF. The CDR3 coding sequence is TGTGCCAGCAGTTTAAAAGCGACAGGATTCAACACTGAAGCTTTCTTT. The rearrangement links TRBV28 to TRBJ1-1, with D possibly being TRBD1 (6 bases). The CDR3 contains 16 residues. Between the trimmed V and J ends, which lost 2 bases and 2 bases, there was a span of 15 bases. CDR1 is MDHEN, CDR2 SYDVKM, per germline.

This clone was detected only once. The rearrangement joins TRBV16 to TRBJ1-5; possible D gene TRBD1, 5 bases. CDR3 length: 13 residues. Germline loops: CDR1 KGHSY, CDR2 FQNENV. Trimming removed 3 bases at V and 5 bases at J, with 8 bases between. CDR3 bases: TGTGCCAGCAGCCAGGGGCAGGATCAGCCCCAGCATTTT. It codes for CASSQGQDQPQHF.

This chain connects TRBV6-5 to TRBJ1-1; 7 nucleotides align to TRBD1. This CDR3 comprises 15 residues. Germline V lookup: CDR1 MNHEY, CDR2 SVGAGI. V shed 5 bases and J 0 bases; nucleotides not matched to a gene: 6. The CDR3 is CASSTGTVMNTEAFF. The CDR3 region has the DNA TGTGCCAGCAGTACGGGGACAGTCATGAACACTGAAGCTTTCTTT.

V is TRBV6-5 and J is TRBJ2-7; D is undetermined. Trimming removed 0 bases from V and 1 base from J, with 13 bases in between. Germline values: CDR1 MNHEY, CDR2 SVGAGI. CDR3 length: 16 residues. CDR3 protein: CASSYSIFVGSYEQYF. The CDR3 DNA sequence: TGTGCCAGCAGTTACTCGATCTTTGTCGGTTCCTACGAGCAGTACTTC.

This clone was observed a few times. The chain recombines TRBV6-1 with TRBJ2-1, with 12 bases fitting TRBD2. The trim removed 2 bases at V and 4 bases at J, leaving 0 bases unmatched. Germline loops: CDR1 MNHNS, CDR2 SASEGT. The CDR3 is 15 residues long. CDR3: CASSELAGGYNEQFF. The CDR3 coding sequence is TGTGCCAGCAGTGAACTAGCGGGAGGGTACAATGAGCAGTTCTTC.

The rearrangement links TRBV7-9 to TRBJ2-2; D may be TRBD2 (6 bases). This CDR3 contains 14 residues. With 5 bases removed from V and 9 bases from J, the gap between germline ends came to 16 bases. Germline V CDR1 and CDR2: SEHNR, FQNEAQ (reference sequence). The CDR3 nucleotides are TGTGCCAGCAGCGCCTCAGGGACTGCCCGGGAGCTGTTTTTT. Residues: CASSASGTARELFF.